This T cell receptor (beta chain) was sequenced in a study of OX40 agonist ivuxolimab in advanced cancers. Germline assignment: CDR1 SGHTA and CDR2 FQGNSA. J lost 3 bases, V lost 7 bases, and 5 bases had no gene match. The CDR3 extends over 14 amino acids. Assay used: immunoSEQ multiplex PCR; TCRdb lists only in-frame clones, some missing. The table shows about 58,000 clones, with roughly 85% occurring only once. The source of this sequence is an adult with an advanced solid tumor such as melanoma, head and neck, liver or kidney cancer. This specimen consisted of CD4+ or CD8+ T cells sorted from blood, obtained in a trial of the OX40 agonist ivuxolimab. This sequence joins TRBV7-2 and TRBJ2-2, with 7 positions matching TRBD1. CDR3 nucleotide sequence: TGTGCCAGCAATACAGGGGTAGACACCGGGGAGCTGTTTTTT. Translated: CASNTGVDTGELFF.